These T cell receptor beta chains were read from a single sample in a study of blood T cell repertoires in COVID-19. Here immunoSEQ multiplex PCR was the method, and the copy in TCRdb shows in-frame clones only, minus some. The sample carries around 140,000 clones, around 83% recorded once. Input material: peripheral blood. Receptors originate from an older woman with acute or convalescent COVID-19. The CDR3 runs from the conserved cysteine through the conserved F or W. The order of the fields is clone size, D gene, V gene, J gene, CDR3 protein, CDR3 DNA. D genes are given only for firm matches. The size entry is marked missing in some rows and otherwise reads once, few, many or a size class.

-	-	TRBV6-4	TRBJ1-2	CASSAAGLANYGYTF	TGTGCCAGCAGTGCAGCGGGACTAGCTAACTATGGCTACACCTTC
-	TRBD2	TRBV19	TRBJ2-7	CASSPRAGRTYEQYF	TGTGCCAGTAGTCCTAGAGCGGGGCGGACCTACGAGCAGTACTTC
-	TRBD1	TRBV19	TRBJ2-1	CASSLRDRTYNEQFF	TGTGCCAGTAGTCTCCGGGACAGAACCTACAATGAGCAGTTCTTC
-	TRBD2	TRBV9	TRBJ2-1	CASSPSGAGGFDNEQFF	TGTGCCAGCAGCCCGAGCGGGGCGGGGGGTTTCGACAATGAGCAGTTCTTC
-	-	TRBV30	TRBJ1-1	CAWSPRMGGVSTEAFF	TGTGCCTGGAGTCCCCGGATGGGGGGTGTGAGCACTGAAGCTTTCTTT
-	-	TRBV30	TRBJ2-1	CAWSISNEQFF	TGTGCCTGGAGTATCAGCAATGAGCAGTTCTTC
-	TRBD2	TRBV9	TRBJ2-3	CASSVRGRGNTDTQYF	TGTGCCAGCAGCGTAAGAGGGCGGGGGAACACAGATACGCAGTATTTT
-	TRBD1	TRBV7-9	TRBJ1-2	CASSSQGETDGYTF	TGTGCCAGCAGCTCTCAGGGGGAAACGGATGGCTACACCTTC
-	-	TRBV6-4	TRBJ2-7	CASSDCVSSSYEQYF	TGTGCCAGCAGTGACTGCGTCTCGTCCTCCTACGAGCAGTACTTC
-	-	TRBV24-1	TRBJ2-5	CATSDLKRQGGQETQYF	TGTGCCACCAGTGATTTGAAGAGACAGGGAGGTCAAGAGACCCAGTACTTC
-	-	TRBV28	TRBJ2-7	CASSEAGPPSYEQYF	TGTGCCAGCAGTGAGGCGGGCCCCCCTTCCTACGAGCAGTACTTC
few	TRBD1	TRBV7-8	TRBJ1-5	CASSLGTGVTGNQPQHF	TGTGCCAGCAGCTTAGGAACAGGGGTCACGGGCAATCAGCCCCAGCATTTT
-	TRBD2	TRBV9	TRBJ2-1	CASSSPTSGGAASYNEQFF	TGTGCCAGCAGCTCGCCGACTAGCGGGGGGGCCGCCTCCTACAATGAGCAGTTCTTC
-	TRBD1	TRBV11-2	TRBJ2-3	CASSPTGVGDTQYF	TGTGCCAGCAGCCCCACAGGGGTAGGAGATACGCAGTATTTT
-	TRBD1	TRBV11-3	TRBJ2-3	CASSLMGTGATDTQYF	TGTGCCAGCAGCTTAATGGGGACAGGGGCCACAGATACGCAGTATTTT
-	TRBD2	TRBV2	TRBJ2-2	CASSERTSDTGELFF	TGTGCCAGCAGTGAAAGGACTAGCGACACCGGGGAGCTGTTTTTT